These 18 T cell receptor beta chains were sequenced from one sample in a study of technical replicates of blood from a few donors. Sequencing was performed with immunoSEQ multiplex PCR; in TCRdb, only in-frame clones are kept and a portion is missing. The table shows some 68,000 clones, with less than 97% occurring only once. Sequenced sample: T cells isolated from PBMCs. All receptors derive from a human donor in good health.

J is TRBJ2-1 and V is TRBV27; the match to TRBD2 covers 9 bases. CDR3 length equals 14 residues. With 4 bases clipped from V and 10 bases from J, the junction kept 8 bases outside the gene matches. Germline V gives CDR1 MNHEY, CDR2 SMNVEV (reference sequence). CDR3 sequence (DNA): TGTGCCAGCAGTTCCTGGCGGGAGGGCGCCGAGCAGTTCTTC. Its translation is CASSSWREGAEQFF.

The CDR3 DNA follows: TGTGCCAGCAGCCTCTCGAGTGTAGCGGGCCTACTCGCGAACACCGGGGAGCTGTTTTTT. Translation gives CASSLSSVAGLLANTGELFF. The chain uses TRBV28 and TRBJ2-2; 7 bases align to TRBD2. This CDR3 contains 20 residues. Germline CDR1 reads MDHEN; CDR2 reads SYDVKM. The V segment lost 6 bases and the J segment 0 bases; nucleotides outside the gene matches: 19.

This rearrangement joins TRBV30 to TRBJ2-5, with TRBD1 matching over 8 bases. The V and J ends lost 1 base and 4 bases, in that order; junction bases with no gene match: 8. Germline V gene data show CDR1 as GTSNPN and CDR2 as SVGIG (reference sequence). CDR3 length: 15 residues. Here the CDR3 reads CAWSARPGGGETQYF. The CDR3 nucleotides read TGTGCCTGGAGTGCAAGACCAGGGGGCGGAGAGACCCAGTACTTC.

In this sample, this clone turned up once. The chain carries TRBV14 and TRBJ2-5, with TRBD2 matching 12 bases. The germline CDR1 and CDR2 sequences are SGHDN and FVKESK. The CDR3 covers 16 residues. V trimming: 2 bases; J trimming: 2 bases; junction bases outside the gene matches: 3. In nucleotides, the CDR3 is TGTGCCAGCAGCCAACTGACTAGCGGGGGTCAAGAGACCCAGTACTTC. Translated, it gives CASSQLTSGGQETQYF.

The chain links TRBV29-1 to TRBJ2-1; 11 nucleotides line up with TRBD2. This CDR3 comprises 15 residues. Germline trimming cut 1 base from V and 8 bases from J; bases unmatched to any gene: 7. Germline CDR1 SQVTM, CDR2 ANQGSEA. The DNA of the CDR3 is TGCAGCGTTGAAGCTAGCGGGAGGCAGGGCTATGAGCAGTTCTTC. Its protein is CSVEASGRQGYEQFF.

In its sample, this clone was seen once. V and J are TRBV5-8 and TRBJ1-5, with D perhaps TRBD1 (5 bases). Looked up from germline, CDR1 is SGHTS and CDR2 is YDEGEE. CDR3 length: 15 residues. V lost 4 bases to trimming and J lost 0 bases, with 11 bases between them. CDR3 nucleotide sequence: TGTGCCAGCAGCATGCAGGGTATTAGCAATCAGCCCCAGCATTTT. Protein product: CASSMQGISNQPQHF.

The gene calls are TRBV10-3 and TRBJ1-5, with TRBD1 matching over 9 bases. The CDR3 loop spans 16 amino acids. Germline CDR1 ENHRY, CDR2 SYGVKD. The trim removed 3 bases at V and 6 bases at J, leaving 9 bases unmatched. The CDR3 DNA is TGTGCCATCAGTGAAGTTAGGACAGGGGCCAGTCAGCCCCAGCATTTT. This gives the protein CAISEVRTGASQPQHF.

The chain couples TRBV6-1 to TRBJ1-1, with TRBD1 matching 8 bases. The ends lost 4 bases at V and 7 bases at J; junction bases unmatched: 5. This CDR3 comprises 13 residues. Germline CDR1 reads MNHNS; CDR2 reads SASEGT. For the CDR3, the DNA is TGTGCCAGCAGTGGACAGGGGTTTGGTGAAGCTTTCTTT. Amino acid sequence: CASSGQGFGEAFF.

This sequence joins TRBV4-1 and TRBJ2-2; perhaps TRBD2 as D (5 bases). V lost 0 bases and J 5 bases, leaving 7 bases between the germline ends. The germline CDR1 and CDR2 sequences are MGHRA and YSYEKL. CDR3 size: 14 residues. The CDR3, as DNA: TGCGCCAGCAGCCAAGAATCGGGGACCGGGGAGCTGTTTTTT. Amino acid sequence: CASSQESGTGELFF.

This CDR3 is CASSLTSGSYEQYF. CDR3 sequence (DNA): TGTGCCAGCAGTTTGACTAGCGGATCCTACGAGCAGTACTTC. The chain combines TRBV28 with TRBJ2-7; 9 positions match TRBD2. The CDR3 spans 14 residues. Germline trimming cut 3 bases from V and 1 base from J; bases unmatched to any gene: 1. Per the germline V gene, CDR1 is MDHEN and CDR2 is SYDVKM.

The V call is TRBV29-1, the J call TRBJ1-6; 7 bases match TRBD1. Germline V gene sequence: CDR1 SQVTM, CDR2 ANQGSEA. J was trimmed by 0 bases and V by 4 bases; bases with no gene match: 3. There are 15 residues in the CDR3. The CDR3 sequence is CSVAWDSSYNSPLHF. The CDR3 DNA follows: TGCAGCGTTGCTTGGGACAGCTCCTATAATTCACCCCTCCACTTT.

V gene TRBV6-5 combines with J gene TRBJ1-2, with TRBD1 matching over 8 bases. With 6 bases clipped from V and 8 bases from J, the junction kept 8 bases outside the gene matches. The CDR3 covers 13 residues. The V gene's germline CDR1 is MNHEY and CDR2 SVGAGI. Here the CDR3 DNA reads TGTGCCAGCAGCCCGACAGGGGCACACGGCTACACCTTC. It yields the protein CASSPTGAHGYTF.

This chain links TRBV29-1 with TRBJ2-3, with a tentative D call TRBD2 (6 bases). V lost 0 bases, J lost 8 bases, and 15 bases lay in between. The CDR3 is 14 residues long. Germline V lookup: CDR1 SQVTM, CDR2 ANQGSEA. CDR3 sequence: CSVEDGGGSGTQYF. The CDR3 region has the DNA TGCAGCGTTGAAGATGGCGGAGGGTCAGGTACGCAGTATTTT.

V and J are TRBV27 and TRBJ1-6; 7 bases line up with TRBD1. With 6 bases clipped from V and 13 bases from J, the junction kept 15 bases outside the gene matches. From germline, CDR1 is MNHEY and CDR2 SMNVEV (reference sequence). CDR3 length equals 15 residues. The CDR3 sequence: CASSPMTGLLSPLHF. CDR3 nucleotides: TGTGCCAGCAGCCCAATGACAGGGCTTTTGTCCCCCCTCCACTTT.

The gene calls are TRBV7-2 and TRBJ2-1; a possible D gene is TRBD2 (7 bases). The length of the CDR3 is 15 residues. CDR1 and CDR2 from the germline V gene are SGHTA and FQGNSA. The V end lost 5 bases, the J end lost 10 bases, and 21 bases lay between the germline ends. The CDR3 DNA reads as TGTGCCAGCAGCCTCGCCCCTAGGGGGGGTAGGGAGCAGTTCTTC. Protein product: CASSLAPRGGREQFF. The full variable domain, its missing parts supplied by reference TRBV7-2 and TRBJ2-1, is GAGVSQSPSNKVTEKGKDVELRCDPISGHTALYWYRQSLGQGLEFLIYFQGNSAPDKSGLPSDRFSAERTGGSVSTLTIQRTQQEDSAVYLCASSLAPRGGREQFFGPGTRLTVL.

The gene calls are TRBV5-1 and TRBJ1-2; 8 bases agree with TRBD1. The CDR3 contains 13 residues. J lost 4 bases, V lost 5 bases, and 4 bases had no gene match. Germline lookup yields CDR1 SGHRS and CDR2 YFSETQ. The CDR3 DNA is TGCGCCAGCAGTCAGGGGGCCGTCTATGGCTACACCTTC. This sequence encodes CASSQGAVYGYTF.

Written as DNA, the CDR3 is TGTGCCAGCAGGGAACTAGTCCGGACTAGCGGGAGGGCCTACGAGCAGTACTTC. Translated: CASRELVRTSGRAYEQYF. The gene calls are TRBV2 and TRBJ2-7, with TRBD2 matching 15 bases. Germline V lookup: CDR1 SNHLY, CDR2 FYNNEI. The CDR3 is 18 residues long. The ends lost 6 bases at V and 2 bases at J; junction bases unmatched: 11.

This chain joins TRBV27 and TRBJ2-2; D possibly corresponds to TRBD1 (6 bases). Germline loops: CDR1 MNHEY, CDR2 SMNVEV (reference sequence). The CDR3 sequence is 16 residues long. Between the trimmed V and J ends, which lost 3 bases and 1 base, there was a span of 12 bases. The CDR3 coding sequence is TGTGCCAGCAGTTTGTGGGCGGACAGGAACACCGGGGAGCTGTTTTTT. Protein: CASSLWADRNTGELFF.